This TCR beta chain derives from a study of blood T cell repertoires in COVID-19 (dated by TCRdb to about 2020). Context from the whole study: The collaborator samples originated in the United States, Italy and Spain and spanned the acute and convalescent phases of COVID-19. Sample metadata almost always included a de-identified subject ID, COVID-19 status, age in years and sex. Subjects who had been exposed to COVID-19, were actively infected with it, or had recovered from it provided the deeply sampled blood TCRbeta repertoires that made up the dataset. The repertoires were released in a freely available public database meant as a resource for research on the immune response to SARS-CoV-2. The material from the prospective study consisted of cDNA or gDNA derived from T cells, B-cell-depleted T cells, or PBMCs. The samples were drawn from two sources: the first 160 participants of the ongoing ImmuneRACE study, and 950 to 1,500 subjects contributed by 6 global collaborators. Where HLA class I and class II types were available, the types were taken from metadata supplied by the sample provider, not from assay-based typing.

The collaborating institutions used their own protocols to collect whole blood in K2EDTA tubes. For TCRbeta analysis, collaborators shipped samples as frozen whole blood, isolated PBMCs, or DNA extracted from either of those sample types. Concerning this clone: Which antigen it targets is not known. No much larger clone is present one base from it, and per-base qualities are unavailable.

V loses 2 bases, J loses 3 bases, and the germline ends lie 13 bases apart. The germline V gene (reference sequence) specifies GTSNPN as CDR1 and SVGIG as CDR2. Reading from cysteine to phenylalanine, the CDR3 counts 15 amino acids. Solely the CDR3 DNA is kept, with 45 bases framed from the first base. The immunoSEQ Assay, a bias-controlled multiplex PCR, was used to amplify TCRbeta CDR3 regions from genomic DNA. Under the source paper's analysis protocol: Nucleated cell counts per sample were estimated from amplification of reference gene primers within the assay. To quantify the absolute abundance of each unique TCRbeta CDR3 rearrangement, sequence reads were collapsed and filtered. Productive Simpson clonality was computed per sample as the square root of Simpson's diversity index over productive rearrangements. TCRdb carries this immuneACCESS record with in-frame sequences only. Its versions omit some clonotypes, under half of them owing to an unresolved V gene in the studies checked, with the rest unexplained. That table supplies the V and J calls and clone size; D and trimming were determined from the DNA. The sample table contains some 320,000 clones; only one count was recorded for approximately 85% of them. The top ten clonotypes cover 7.2% of the sample.

Broader findings and caveats from the paper: The amount of clinical and demographic metadata varied by source and participant and was provided uncurated.

The receptor was isolated from a human donor in a cohort sampled during active COVID-19. The material sequenced was peripheral blood. The sequence is built from TRBV30 and TRBJ2-2, and possibly TRBD1, on 6 matching bases. The CDR3 amino acid sequence is: CAWSSRDTYTGELFF. At the DNA level, the sequence is TGTGCCTGGAGTTCCCGGGACACTTACACCGGGGAGCTGTTTTTT.